This record looks at one TCR beta chain sequence and its context. The V end was cut by 8 bases, the J end by 6 bases, with 17 bases between. Germline V gene data show CDR1 as MNHNY and CDR2 as SVGAGI (reference sequence). The CDR3 covers 15 residues. This sample was taken from a study of blood T cell repertoires in COVID-19. About the research overall: PBMCs, B-cell-depleted T cells, or T cells provided the cDNA or gDNA that made up the material.

In the study's own analysis: By means of reference gene primer amplification, nucleated cell counts were estimated. Sequencing was performed with immunoSEQ multiplex PCR; in TCRdb, only in-frame clones are kept and a portion is missing. V and J calls and clone size are given by that table; D and trimming were obtained from the DNA. The data contain more than 300,000 clones, approximately 90% of them singletons. The TCR was taken from a woman aged 18-29 years who had recovered from COVID-19. The V and J genes are TRBV6-6 and TRBJ1-6, with D hard to call. The sequenced sample was peripheral blood. The CDR3 spells CASAPPGVVNSPLHF. CDR3 nucleotide sequence: TGTGCCAGCGCCCCACCCGGGGTGGTTAATTCACCCCTCCACTTT.